This T cell receptor (beta chain) originates from a study of control samples from healthy donors and cancer patients. The V gene end was trimmed by 4 bases and the J gene end by 10 bases; junction bases not matched to a gene: 7. The germline V gene has CDR1 SGHNT and CDR2 YYREEE (reference sequence). The CDR3 sequence is 14 residues long. TCRdb keeps only in-frame clones here, not all; method: immunoSEQ multiplex PCR. The data hold roughly 200,000 clones, with 90% to 95% observed a single time. The source of this sequence is a man aged 45-65 years in good health. Sequencing used blood. The chain employs TRBV5-4 and TRBJ1-6; 8 nucleotides match TRBD1. The chain's CDR3 is CASSGGDRGSPLHF. CDR3 nucleotides: TGTGCCAGCAGCGGGGGAGACAGGGGATCACCCCTCCACTTT.